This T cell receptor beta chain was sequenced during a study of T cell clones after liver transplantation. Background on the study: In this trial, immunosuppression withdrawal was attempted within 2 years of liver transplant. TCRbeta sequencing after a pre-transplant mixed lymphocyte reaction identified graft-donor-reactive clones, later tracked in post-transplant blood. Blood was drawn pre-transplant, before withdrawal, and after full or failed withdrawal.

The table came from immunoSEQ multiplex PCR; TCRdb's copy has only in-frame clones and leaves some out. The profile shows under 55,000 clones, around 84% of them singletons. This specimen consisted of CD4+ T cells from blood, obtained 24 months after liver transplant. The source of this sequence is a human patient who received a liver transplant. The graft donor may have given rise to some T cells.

Here the CDR3 DNA reads TGCGCCAGCAGCTCTGGACAGGGTAATCAGCCCCAGCATTTT. This codes for CASSSGQGNQPQHF. The chain uses TRBV5-1 and TRBJ1-5, with TRBD1 matching 8 bases. The CDR3 has 14 residues. Unmatched junction bases numbered 3, after V lost 3 bases and J lost 4 bases. The germline V gene has CDR1 SGHRS and CDR2 YFSETQ.